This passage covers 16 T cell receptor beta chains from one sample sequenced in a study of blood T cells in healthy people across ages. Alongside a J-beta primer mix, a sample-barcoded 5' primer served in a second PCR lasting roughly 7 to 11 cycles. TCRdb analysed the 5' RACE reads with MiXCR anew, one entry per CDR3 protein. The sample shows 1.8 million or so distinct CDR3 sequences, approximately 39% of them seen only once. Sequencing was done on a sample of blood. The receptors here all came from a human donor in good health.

The CDR3 sequence: CASSLALLNRWYANYGYTF. The CDR3 nucleotides are TGTGCCAGCAGCTTAGCCCTTTTGAACAGGTGGTATGCTAACTATGGCTACACCTTC. The chain couples TRBV7-9 to TRBJ1-2; D is perhaps TRBD1 (5 bases). Germline CDR1 is SEHNR and CDR2 is FQNEAQ (reference sequence). V was trimmed by 0 bases and J by 0 bases, leaving 20 bases between them. The CDR3 is 19 amino acids.

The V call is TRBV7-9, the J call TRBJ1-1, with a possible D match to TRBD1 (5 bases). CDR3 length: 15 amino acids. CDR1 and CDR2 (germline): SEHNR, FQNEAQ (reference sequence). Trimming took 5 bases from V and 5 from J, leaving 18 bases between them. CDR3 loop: CASSPDGGGGTEAFF. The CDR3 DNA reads TGTGCCAGCAGCCCAGACGGGGGAGGAGGGACTGAAGCTTTCTTT. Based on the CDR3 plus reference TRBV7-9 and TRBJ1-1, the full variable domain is DTGVSQNPRHKITKRGQNVTFRCDPISEHNRLYWYRQTLGQGPEFLTYFQNEAQLEKSRLLSDRFSAERPKGSFSTLEIQRTEQGDSAMYLCASSPDGGGGTEAFFGQGTRLTVV.

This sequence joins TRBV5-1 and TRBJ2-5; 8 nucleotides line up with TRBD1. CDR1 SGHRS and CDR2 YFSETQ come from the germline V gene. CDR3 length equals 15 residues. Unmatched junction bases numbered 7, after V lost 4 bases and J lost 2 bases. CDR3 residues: CASSTQGDVQETQYF. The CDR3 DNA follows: TGCGCCAGCAGCACACAGGGGGATGTACAAGAGACCCAGTACTTC.

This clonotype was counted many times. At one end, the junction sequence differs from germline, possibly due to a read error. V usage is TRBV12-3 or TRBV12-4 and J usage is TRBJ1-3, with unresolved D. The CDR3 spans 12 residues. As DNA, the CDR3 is TGTGCCAGCAGCTTAGGTGGAAACACCATATATTTT. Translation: CASSLGGNTIYF.

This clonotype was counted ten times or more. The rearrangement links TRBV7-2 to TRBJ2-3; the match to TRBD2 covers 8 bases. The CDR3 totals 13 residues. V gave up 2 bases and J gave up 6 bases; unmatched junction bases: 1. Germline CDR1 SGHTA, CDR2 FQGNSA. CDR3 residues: CASSLRGGDTQYF. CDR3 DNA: TGTGCCAGCAGCTTACGGGGGGGGGATACGCAGTATTTT.

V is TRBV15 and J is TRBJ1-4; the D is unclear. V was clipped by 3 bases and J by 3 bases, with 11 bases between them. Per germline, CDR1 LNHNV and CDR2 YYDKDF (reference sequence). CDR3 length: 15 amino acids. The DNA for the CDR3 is TGTGCCACCAGCAGCTACGGGCAGGCTAATGAAAAACTGTTTTTT. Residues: CATSSYGQANEKLFF.

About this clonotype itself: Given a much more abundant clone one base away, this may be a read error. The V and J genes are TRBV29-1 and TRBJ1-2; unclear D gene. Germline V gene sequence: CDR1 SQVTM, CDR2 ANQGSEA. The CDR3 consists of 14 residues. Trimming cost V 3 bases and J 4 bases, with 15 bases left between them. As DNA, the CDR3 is TGCAGCGTTGAGCGACGGGATCTTAGCTATGGCTACACCTTC. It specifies CSVERRDLSYGYTF.

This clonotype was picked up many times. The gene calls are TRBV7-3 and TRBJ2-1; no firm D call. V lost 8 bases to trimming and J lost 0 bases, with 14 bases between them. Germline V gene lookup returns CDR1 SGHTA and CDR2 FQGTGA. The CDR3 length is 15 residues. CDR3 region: CASSLRRSSYNEQFF. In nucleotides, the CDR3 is TGTGCCAGCTCACTTCGCCGAAGCTCCTACAATGAGCAGTTCTTC.

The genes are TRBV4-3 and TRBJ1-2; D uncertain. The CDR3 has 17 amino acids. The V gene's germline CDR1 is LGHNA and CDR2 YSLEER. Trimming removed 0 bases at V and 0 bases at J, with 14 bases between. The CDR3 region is CASSQDSFGPSNYGYTF. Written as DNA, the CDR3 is TGCGCCAGCAGCCAAGACTCATTCGGCCCCTCTAACTATGGCTACACCTTC.

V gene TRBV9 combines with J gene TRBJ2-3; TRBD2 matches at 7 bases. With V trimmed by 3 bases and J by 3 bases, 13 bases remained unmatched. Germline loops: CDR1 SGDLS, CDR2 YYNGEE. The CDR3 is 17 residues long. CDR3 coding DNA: TGTGCCAGCAGCGGATCGACTAGCCCAGTCCTTACAGATACGCAGTATTTT. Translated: CASSGSTSPVLTDTQYF.

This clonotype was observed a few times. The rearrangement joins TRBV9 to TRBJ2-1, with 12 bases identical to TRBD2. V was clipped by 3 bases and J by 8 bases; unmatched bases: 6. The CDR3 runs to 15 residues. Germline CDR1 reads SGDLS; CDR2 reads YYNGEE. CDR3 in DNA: TGTGCCAGCAGCGAACTAGCGGGGGGCCTCGATGAGCAGTTCTTC. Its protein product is CASSELAGGLDEQFF.

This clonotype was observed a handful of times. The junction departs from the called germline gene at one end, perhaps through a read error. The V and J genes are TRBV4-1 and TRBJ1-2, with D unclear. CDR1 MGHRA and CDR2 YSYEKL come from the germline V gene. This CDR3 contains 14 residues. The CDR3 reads CAGSQRWEAYGYTF. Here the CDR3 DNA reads TGCGCCGGCAGCCAAAGATGGGAGGCCTATGGCTACACCTTC.

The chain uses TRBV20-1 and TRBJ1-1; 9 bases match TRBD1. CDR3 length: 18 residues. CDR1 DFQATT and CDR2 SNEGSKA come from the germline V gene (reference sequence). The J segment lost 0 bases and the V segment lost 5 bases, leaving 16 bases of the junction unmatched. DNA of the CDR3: TGCAGTGCTTATCGTTTCCGGGGGACAGGGCTCATGAACACTGAAGCTTTCTTT. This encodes CSAYRFRGTGLMNTEAFF.

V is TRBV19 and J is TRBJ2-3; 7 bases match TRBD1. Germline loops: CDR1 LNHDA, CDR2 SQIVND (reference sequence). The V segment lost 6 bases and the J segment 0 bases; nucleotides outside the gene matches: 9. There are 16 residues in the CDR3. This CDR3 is CASSPTGRASTDTQYF. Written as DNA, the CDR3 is TGTGCCAGTAGCCCGACAGGGAGAGCTAGCACAGATACGCAGTATTTT.

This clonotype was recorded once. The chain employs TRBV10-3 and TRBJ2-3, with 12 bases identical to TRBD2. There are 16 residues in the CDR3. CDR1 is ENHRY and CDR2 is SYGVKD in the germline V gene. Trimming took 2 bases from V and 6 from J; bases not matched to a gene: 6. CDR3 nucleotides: TGTGCCATCAGTGAGGAACTAGCGGGGGGCCGGGATACGCAGTATTTT. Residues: CAISEELAGGRDTQYF.

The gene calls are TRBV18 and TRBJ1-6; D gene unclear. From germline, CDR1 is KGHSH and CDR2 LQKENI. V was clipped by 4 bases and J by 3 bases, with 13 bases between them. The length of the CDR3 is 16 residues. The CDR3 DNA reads TGTGCCAGCTCACGGACGGTAGACCACTATAATTCACCCCTCCACTTT. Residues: CASSRTVDHYNSPLHF.